This is a list of T cell receptor beta chains from one sample in a study of OX40 agonist ivuxolimab in advanced cancers. Here immunoSEQ multiplex PCR was the method, and the copy in TCRdb shows in-frame clones only, minus some. Among over 45,000 clones listed, about four fifths were seen once. This specimen was CD4+ or CD8+ T cells sorted from blood, taken in a trial of the OX40 agonist ivuxolimab. These receptors originate from an adult with an advanced solid tumor such as melanoma, head and neck, liver or kidney cancer. The CDR3 runs from the conserved cysteine through the conserved F or W. The D gene is left open where the match is weak. Expanded clones get a size class; other rows say once, few or many, or leave the size out.

v_call: TRBV6-5; clone_size: NA; d_call: NA; j_call: TRBJ2-3; cdr3_nt: TGTGCCAGCAGTTACTCGCCGTCAGATACGCAGTATTTT; cdr3_aa: CASSYSPSDTQYF
v_call: TRBV6-5; clone_size: NA; d_call: TRBD2; j_call: TRBJ2-7; cdr3_nt: TGTGCCAGCCAGGAGACTAGCGGGGGTTGGCAGCAGTACTTC; cdr3_aa: CASQETSGGWQQYF
v_call: TRBV7-6; clone_size: NA; d_call: NA; j_call: TRBJ1-5; cdr3_nt: TGTGCCAGCAGCTTAGGGGTAGATAGCAATCAGCCCCAGCATTTT; cdr3_aa: CASSLGVDSNQPQHF
v_call: TRBV12-5; clone_size: once; d_call: NA; j_call: TRBJ2-2; cdr3_nt: TGTGCTAGTGGTCTCGACCAGTCTGGGGAGCTGTTTTTT; cdr3_aa: CASGLDQSGELFF
v_call: TRBV6-1; clone_size: NA; d_call: NA; j_call: TRBJ1-3; cdr3_nt: TGTGCCAGCAGTGACCAACAGGGCTCTGGAAACACCATATATTTT; cdr3_aa: CASSDQQGSGNTIYF
v_call: TRBV19; clone_size: NA; d_call: TRBD1; j_call: TRBJ1-5; cdr3_nt: TGTGCCAGTACCCTTGGGACAGGCCGGAATCAGCCCCAGCATTTT; cdr3_aa: CASTLGTGRNQPQHF
v_call: TRBV29-1; clone_size: NA; d_call: TRBD2; j_call: TRBJ2-3; cdr3_nt: TGCAGCGTTGAAGATGCAAGCAGACCTTACGGGGGGGGGCAGTATTTT; cdr3_aa: CSVEDASRPYGGGQYF
v_call: TRBV4-3; clone_size: NA; d_call: NA; j_call: TRBJ2-3; cdr3_nt: TGCGCCAGCAGCCAAGATCGACATACGCAGTATTTT; cdr3_aa: CASSQDRHTQYF
v_call: TRBV7-3; clone_size: medium-sized; d_call: NA; j_call: TRBJ1-6; cdr3_nt: TGTGCCAGCAGCTTAAAGGCAGGCCCGAATTCACCCCTCCACTTT; cdr3_aa: CASSLKAGPNSPLHF
v_call: TRBV7-9; clone_size: NA; d_call: NA; j_call: TRBJ1-2; cdr3_nt: TGTGCCAGCAGCTTAGGCAGGGAGGAATATGGCTACACCTTC; cdr3_aa: CASSLGREEYGYTF
v_call: TRBV28; clone_size: few; d_call: NA; j_call: TRBJ2-1; cdr3_nt: TGTGCCAGCAGTTTACAGGGGAATGAGCAGTTCTTC; cdr3_aa: CASSLQGNEQFF
v_call: TRBV5-1; clone_size: NA; d_call: NA; j_call: TRBJ2-1; cdr3_nt: TGCGCCAGCAGCTACCAGGGGGGAAGGGGCGGCAATGAGCAGTTCTTC; cdr3_aa: CASSYQGGRGGNEQFF
v_call: TRBV4-1; clone_size: NA; d_call: NA; j_call: TRBJ2-4; cdr3_nt: TGCGCCAGCAGCCAAGGGATTATAGGGGCAAGCAAAAACATTCAGTACTTC; cdr3_aa: CASSQGIIGASKNIQYF
v_call: TRBV7-2; clone_size: NA; d_call: NA; j_call: TRBJ2-2; cdr3_nt: TGTGCCAGCAGCTTCTCAAACGGACAGACATACACCGGGGAGCTGTTTTTT; cdr3_aa: CASSFSNGQTYTGELFF
v_call: TRBV2; clone_size: NA; d_call: NA; j_call: TRBJ1-1; cdr3_nt: TGTGCCAGCAGTGTTTACTCGAACACTGAAGCTTTCTTT; cdr3_aa: CASSVYSNTEAFF
v_call: TRBV10-3; clone_size: NA; d_call: NA; j_call: TRBJ1-1; cdr3_nt: TGTGCCATCAGTGACGGGGTCAGGGAGACCACTGAAGCTTTCTTT; cdr3_aa: CAISDGVRETTEAFF
v_call: TRBV7-9; clone_size: NA; d_call: NA; j_call: TRBJ1-2; cdr3_nt: TGTGCCAGCAGCTTAAGAGGGACCCTTGATGGCTACACCTTC; cdr3_aa: CASSLRGTLDGYTF
v_call: TRBV2; clone_size: NA; d_call: TRBD1; j_call: TRBJ1-3; cdr3_nt: TGTGCCAGCCGCCGGACAGGGGATGGAAACACCATATATTTT; cdr3_aa: CASRRTGDGNTIYF
v_call: TRBV5-5; clone_size: NA; d_call: NA; j_call: TRBJ2-1; cdr3_nt: TGTGCCAGCAGCTTGGACAGGGCGAATGAGCAGTTCTTC; cdr3_aa: CASSLDRANEQFF
v_call: TRBV14; clone_size: few; d_call: NA; j_call: TRBJ1-6; cdr3_nt: TGTGCCAGCAGCCAAGGTACGGGACACCCCCTCCACTTT; cdr3_aa: CASSQGTGHPLHF
v_call: TRBV5-1; clone_size: NA; d_call: NA; j_call: TRBJ2-2; cdr3_nt: TGCGCCAGCAGCCTGGACAGTCTCGGGGAGCTGTTTTTT; cdr3_aa: CASSLDSLGELFF
v_call: TRBV10-1; clone_size: NA; d_call: NA; j_call: TRBJ2-1; cdr3_nt: TGCGCCAGCAGTGAGTCTGTAGTAGGCTTGTACAATGAGCAGTTCTTC; cdr3_aa: CASSESVVGLYNEQFF
v_call: TRBV29-1; clone_size: few; d_call: NA; j_call: TRBJ2-1; cdr3_nt: TGCAGCGTTAGCGTCAGGGCAGGGAAAGACAATGAGCAGTTCTTC; cdr3_aa: CSVSVRAGKDNEQFF
v_call: TRBV7-2; clone_size: NA; d_call: TRBD2; j_call: TRBJ2-5; cdr3_nt: TGTGCCAGCAGCCAACCCGGGACTAGGGGGGAGACCCAGTACTTC; cdr3_aa: CASSQPGTRGETQYF
v_call: TRBV18; clone_size: NA; d_call: NA; j_call: TRBJ2-3; cdr3_nt: TGTGCCAGCTCACCGACTTCAGCAGATACGCAGTATTTT; cdr3_aa: CASSPTSADTQYF
v_call: TRBV5-1; clone_size: NA; d_call: TRBD2; j_call: TRBJ2-1; cdr3_nt: TGCGCCAGCAGCCCCACTAGCGGGATCAATGAGCAGTTCTTC; cdr3_aa: CASSPTSGINEQFF
v_call: TRBV6-1; clone_size: NA; d_call: TRBD2; j_call: TRBJ2-5; cdr3_nt: TGTGCCAGCAGGGGGGGGACGGCAAGTTACGAGACCCAGTACTTC; cdr3_aa: CASRGGTASYETQYF
v_call: TRBV5-1; clone_size: NA; d_call: NA; j_call: TRBJ1-1; cdr3_nt: TGCGCCAGCCGCGGAAGCATGAACACTGAAGCTTTCTTT; cdr3_aa: CASRGSMNTEAFF
v_call: TRBV9; clone_size: NA; d_call: TRBD1; j_call: TRBJ2-7; cdr3_nt: TGTGCCAGCAGCGTAGACAGGGGATACCAGCAGTACTTC; cdr3_aa: CASSVDRGYQQYF
v_call: TRBV10-3; clone_size: few; d_call: TRBD1; j_call: TRBJ1-1; cdr3_nt: TGTGCCATCACCCCAGGACAGGGCGTGGCTTTCTTT; cdr3_aa: CAITPGQGVAFF
v_call: TRBV19; clone_size: NA; d_call: NA; j_call: TRBJ1-4; cdr3_nt: TGTGCCAGTAGTAGCGGACTGACCACAACGACTAATGAAAAACTGTTTTTT; cdr3_aa: CASSSGLTTTTNEKLFF
v_call: TRBV7-2; clone_size: NA; d_call: NA; j_call: TRBJ1-6; cdr3_nt: TGTGCCAGCAGCTCCCTGCTGAATTCACCCCTCCACTTT; cdr3_aa: CASSSLLNSPLHF
v_call: TRBV6-1; clone_size: NA; d_call: NA; j_call: TRBJ1-1; cdr3_nt: TGTGCCAGCAGTGAAAGGCAGATGAACACTGAAGCTTTCTTT; cdr3_aa: CASSERQMNTEAFF
v_call: TRBV5-1; clone_size: NA; d_call: TRBD2; j_call: TRBJ2-7; cdr3_nt: TGCGCCAGCAACCCTAGCGGGGGCTCCTACGAGCAGTGCTTC; cdr3_aa: CASNPSGGSYEQCF
v_call: TRBV11-1; clone_size: NA; d_call: NA; j_call: TRBJ1-3; cdr3_nt: TGTGCCAGCAGCCCCGGGCCTTCTGGAAACACCATATATTTT; cdr3_aa: CASSPGPSGNTIYF
v_call: TRBV7-8; clone_size: NA; d_call: NA; j_call: TRBJ2-1; cdr3_nt: TGTGCCAGCAGCTTAGACAGGGCGAATGAGCAGTTCTTC; cdr3_aa: CASSLDRANEQFF
v_call: TRBV6-5; clone_size: NA; d_call: NA; j_call: TRBJ2-7; cdr3_nt: TGTGCCAGCAGCCGGGGAACGGGCTACGAGCAGTACTTC; cdr3_aa: CASSRGTGYEQYF
v_call: TRBV7-3; clone_size: NA; d_call: NA; j_call: TRBJ2-3; cdr3_nt: TGTGCTAGCAGCTCCCAAGGGACAGATACGCAGTATTTT; cdr3_aa: CASSSQGTDTQYF
v_call: TRBV7-9; clone_size: NA; d_call: TRBD1; j_call: TRBJ2-4; cdr3_nt: TGTGCCAGCAGCCGGGACAGTGTCTCCATTCAGTACTTC; cdr3_aa: CASSRDSVSIQYF
v_call: TRBV5-1; clone_size: NA; d_call: NA; j_call: TRBJ2-3; cdr3_nt: TGCGCCAGCAGCTTGGGGGGACTGGATGGCAAAGATACGCAGTATTTT; cdr3_aa: CASSLGGLDGKDTQYF
v_call: TRBV11-1; clone_size: once; d_call: NA; j_call: TRBJ1-4; cdr3_nt: TGTGCCAGCAGTCCAGGTGGGCAGGGGCGCGAAAAACTGTTTTTT; cdr3_aa: CASSPGGQGREKLFF
v_call: TRBV5-6; clone_size: few; d_call: NA; j_call: TRBJ1-6; cdr3_nt: TGTGCCAGCATTCTTAGGGGAAGCTCCTATAATTCACCCCTCCACTTT; cdr3_aa: CASILRGSSYNSPLHF
v_call: TRBV19; clone_size: NA; d_call: NA; j_call: TRBJ2-2; cdr3_nt: TGTGCCAGTAGTATAAACGCGGTGAACACCGGGGAGCTGTTTTTT; cdr3_aa: CASSINAVNTGELFF
v_call: TRBV5-6; clone_size: NA; d_call: NA; j_call: TRBJ2-2; cdr3_nt: TGTGCCAGCAGGGGGCGGCGAACCGGGGAGCTGTTTTTT; cdr3_aa: CASRGRRTGELFF
v_call: TRBV7-3; clone_size: NA; d_call: NA; j_call: TRBJ2-7; cdr3_nt: TGTGCCAGCAGCTTTAACCTAGCCGGCGAGCAGTACTTC; cdr3_aa: CASSFNLAGEQYF
v_call: TRBV19; clone_size: NA; d_call: TRBD2; j_call: TRBJ2-3; cdr3_nt: TGTGCCAGTAGTAATCTAGCGGGGGTTGCAAATACGCAGTATTTT; cdr3_aa: CASSNLAGVANTQYF
v_call: TRBV21-1; clone_size: NA; d_call: NA; j_call: TRBJ1-4; cdr3_nt: TGTGCCAGCAGCAAAGAGGACCGGGACAGCAATAATGAAAAACTGTTTTTT; cdr3_aa: CASSKEDRDSNNEKLFF
v_call: TRBV7-2; clone_size: NA; d_call: NA; j_call: TRBJ2-5; cdr3_nt: TGTGCCAGCAGCCAGTCGGTCCGGGGGACCCAGTACTTC; cdr3_aa: CASSQSVRGTQYF
v_call: TRBV7-8; clone_size: few; d_call: NA; j_call: TRBJ2-3; cdr3_nt: TGTGCCAGCAGCCCCAGGGGCGCCCATAATACGCAGTATTTT; cdr3_aa: CASSPRGAHNTQYF
v_call: TRBV5-1; clone_size: once; d_call: NA; j_call: TRBJ2-1; cdr3_nt: TGCGCCAGCAGCCAAGAGAGTAGAGGGGAGCAGTTCTTC; cdr3_aa: CASSQESRGEQFF
v_call: TRBV27; clone_size: few; d_call: NA; j_call: TRBJ1-1; cdr3_nt: TGTGCCAGCAGTCCCCGACCGACAGGGAACACTGAAGCTTTCTTT; cdr3_aa: CASSPRPTGNTEAFF
v_call: TRBV7-7; clone_size: NA; d_call: TRBD2; j_call: TRBJ2-1; cdr3_nt: TGTGCTAGCAGCTTAGCGGGAGGAGGGTGGAATGAGCAGTTCTTC; cdr3_aa: CASSLAGGGWNEQFF